The present T cell receptor (beta chain) was sequenced within a study of CD8 T cells in ankylosing spondylitis. Study conclusions and caveats: A motif in TCR beta, a set of 8 or 9 highly homologous variants, appeared characteristic of ankylosing spondylitis blood. Peripheral blood held disease-linked clones only at relatively low frequency, and these were CD8+. Disease-associated clones were reportedly significantly overrepresented in matched ankylosing spondylitis synovial fluid.

CDR1 is LGHNA and CDR2 is YNFKEQ in the germline V gene. V lost 4 bases to trimming and J lost 0 bases; unmatched junction nucleotides: 7. This CDR3 region has 16 residues. Making use of molecular barcodes, quantitative 5'-RACE generated TCR beta libraries. MiXCR, applied by TCRdb to the 5' RACE reads, yields one record per CDR3 protein. The sample has fewer than 550,000 distinct CDR3 sequences; under 5.5% are singletons. This clonotype was counted only a few times. As yet, its antigen is unknown. The clonotype originates from a male donor with ankylosing spondylitis. Specimen: blood, either unsorted or a sorted T cell fraction (not recorded which). This sequence joins TRBV4-2 and TRBJ2-3, with 7 bases that match TRBD2. The CDR3 coding sequence is TGTGCCAGCAGCCCCTCCCCTAGCGGTAGCACAGATACGCAGTATTTT. Protein product: CASSPSPSGSTDTQYF.